Listed below are T cell receptor beta chains from one sample, sequenced in a study of cytomegalovirus exposure and HLA in healthy donors. Measured with immunoSEQ multiplex PCR; TCRdb has only the in-frame clones, and not every one. Among roughly 98,000 clones, 70% to 80% were seen once, and the ten largest hold 9.5% to 12%. The material sequenced was PBMCs. These receptor sequences come from a man younger than 35 in good health and CMV-seropositive. CDR3s include the opening cysteine and the closing phenylalanine or tryptophan. A D gene is named only where the DNA matches it firmly. Expanded clones are given a class, and other clones once, few, many or no size at all.

d_gene	v_gene	abundance	j_gene	CDR3nt	CDR3aa
NA	TRBV7-9	few	TRBJ1-6	TGTGCCAGCAGCTTCGGTAGTCGGGGTGGAATTAATTCACCCCTCCACTTT	CASSFGSRGGINSPLHF
NA	TRBV7-2	NA	TRBJ1-2	TGTGCCAGCAGCTACCATGGACAGTCTAACTATGGCTACACCTTC	CASSYHGQSNYGYTF
TRBD1	TRBV10-1	NA	TRBJ2-7	TGCGCCAGCAGTGCCGCCTGGGACAGGGTGGGATACGAGCAGTACTTC	CASSAAWDRVGYEQYF
NA	TRBV12-5	NA	TRBJ1-1	TGTGCTAGTGGTCCGGGGGGGGAAAACACTGAAGCTTTCTTT	CASGPGGENTEAFF
NA	TRBV29-1	once	TRBJ1-2	TGCAGCGTTGAAGAGTCGGGGGGCTACACCTTC	CSVEESGGYTF
NA	TRBV4-1	NA	TRBJ2-1	TGCGCCAGCAGCCTTTTAGGGGTTCCCTACAATGAGCAGTTCTTC	CASSLLGVPYNEQFF
NA	TRBV7-2	NA	TRBJ2-1	TGTGCCAGCAGCTACTACAGGGACTACAATGAGCAGTTCTTC	CASSYYRDYNEQFF
NA	TRBV19	NA	TRBJ2-2	TGTGCCAGTAGTAAAGAGGGGCACACGTTCGCGAACACCGGGGAGCTGTTTTTT	CASSKEGHTFANTGELFF
TRBD2	TRBV11-2	NA	TRBJ2-7	TGTGCCAGCAGCTTTGGACTAGCGGGGGACGAGCAGTACTTC	CASSFGLAGDEQYF
TRBD1	TRBV19	NA	TRBJ2-7	TGTGCCAGTAGTACGACCGGGACAGGGGTTCAGCAGTACTTC	CASSTTGTGVQQYF
TRBD1	TRBV4-1	NA	TRBJ1-1	TGCGCCAGCAGTTCCCTTCCGGACAGGGGATTGAACACTGAAGCTTTCTTT	CASSSLPDRGLNTEAFF
TRBD1	TRBV4-1	NA	TRBJ1-4	TGCGCCAGCAGCCAAGGGGGACAGGGAAGCTCTAATGAAAAACTGTTTTTT	CASSQGGQGSSNEKLFF
NA	TRBV28	NA	TRBJ1-5	TGTGCCAGCAGTTTATACACCACTCCCAGGGACAATCAGCCCCAGCATTTT	CASSLYTTPRDNQPQHF
TRBD2	TRBV28	NA	TRBJ2-5	TGTGCCAGCAGCCCCTTCGGACTAGCGGGGGGGCATTTTGGGGCCCAGTACTTC	CASSPFGLAGGHFGAQYF
NA	TRBV7-9	NA	TRBJ2-2	TGTGCCAGCAGCTATATAGGGGAGGTGGAGCTGTTTTTT	CASSYIGEVELFF
NA	TRBV5-6	NA	TRBJ2-1	TGTGCCAGCAGCTTGGTAGGGTCGGGGGGCGGACTTGGGGATGAGCAGTTCTTC	CASSLVGSGGGLGDEQFF
NA	TRBV7-9	NA	TRBJ1-6	TGTGCCAGCAGCGCAGACAGGCGTAATTCCCCCCTCCACTTT	CASSADRRNSPLHF
NA	TRBV7-8	NA	TRBJ1-3	TGTGCCAGCAGCATACAAAGGGGCTTCTCTGGAAACACCATATATTTT	CASSIQRGFSGNTIYF
NA	TRBV2	NA	TRBJ2-3	TGTGCCAGCAAACCACTAACTAGCACAGATACGCAGTATTTT	CASKPLTSTDTQYF
TRBD2	TRBV14	NA	TRBJ2-3	TGTGCCAGCAGCCAAGATCAGGTTAGCGGGGGGGCCATAGATACGCAGTATTTT	CASSQDQVSGGAIDTQYF
TRBD1	TRBV5-1	NA	TRBJ2-7	TGCGCCAGCAGCTTGGAAGGACAGGCCCGCTACGAGCAGTACTTC	CASSLEGQARYEQYF
NA	TRBV29-1	NA	TRBJ2-5	TGCAGCGTTGAACAGGGGAAGAAGACCCAGTACTTC	CSVEQGKKTQYF
TRBD1	TRBV30	NA	TRBJ1-5	TGTGCCTGGAGATCCACAGGGGGCAACCAGCCCCAGCATTTT	CAWRSTGGNQPQHF
NA	TRBV19	NA	TRBJ1-6	TGTGCCAGTAGCACCACAGGGATGTCCTATAATTCACCCCTCCACTTT	CASSTTGMSYNSPLHF
NA	TRBV5-1	NA	TRBJ2-7	TGCGCCAGCAGCTGGACAGCGAGCTCCTACGAGCAGTACTTC	CASSWTASSYEQYF
TRBD1	TRBV19	once	TRBJ2-3	TGTGCCAGTAGTATCTTGGGACAGGGTTGGGAAAATACGCAGTATTTT	CASSILGQGWENTQYF
NA	TRBV28	NA	TRBJ1-5	TGTGCCAGCAGTTTAGTCGAGGGTTTTAGCAATCAGCCCCAGCATTTT	CASSLVEGFSNQPQHF
NA	TRBV15	NA	TRBJ1-1	TGTGCCACCAGCAGCGATGCCCGAGGGAAGAAAGCTTTCTTT	CATSSDARGKKAFF
NA	TRBV19	NA	TRBJ1-6	TGTGCCAGTAGTACCAGGGGCGGCAATTCACCCCTCCACTTT	CASSTRGGNSPLHF
NA	TRBV5-6	NA	TRBJ2-5	TGTGCCAGCAGCTTACCGGGAATAGAAGAGACCCAGTACTTC	CASSLPGIEETQYF
NA	TRBV7-6	few	TRBJ1-5	TGTGCCAGCAGCCCCCGGGGGTTTCGGCAGCCCCAGCATTTT	CASSPRGFRQPQHF
TRBD1	TRBV10-3	NA	TRBJ1-3	TGTGCCATCAGTGAGTTGGTGACAGGGCTTATCGGAAACACCATATATTTT	CAISELVTGLIGNTIYF
NA	TRBV6-6	once	TRBJ2-3	TGTGCCAGCAGTTACTCGTACTTCACAGATACGCAGTATTTT	CASSYSYFTDTQYF
TRBD1	TRBV28	NA	TRBJ1-5	TGTGCCAGCAGTCCCGGGACAGCGAACAATCAGCCCCAGCATTTT	CASSPGTANNQPQHF
TRBD2	TRBV27	NA	TRBJ2-3	TGTGCCAGCAGTTCGGGGACTAGTGGGCTAACAGATACGCAGTATTTT	CASSSGTSGLTDTQYF
TRBD1	TRBV30	NA	TRBJ1-5	TGTGCCTGGAGTGTAGTGACAGGGGATCAGCCCCAGCATTTT	CAWSVVTGDQPQHF
NA	TRBV7-2	few	TRBJ2-3	TGTGCCAGCAGATGGGGGGGCACAGATACGCAGTATTTT	CASRWGGTDTQYF
NA	TRBV6-1	NA	TRBJ1-5	TGTGTCAGCAGTGAAGCTGGCGGGAGCAATCAGCCCCAGCATTTT	CVSSEAGGSNQPQHF
TRBD2	TRBV2	NA	TRBJ2-3	TGTGCCAGCAGTGAAGCGGTAGCTAGCGGGGGGTTCGCAGATACGCAGTATTTT	CASSEAVASGGFADTQYF
NA	TRBV18	NA	TRBJ2-7	TGTGCCAGCTCATACGGGGGGCCCTCCTACGAGCAGTACTTC	CASSYGGPSYEQYF
TRBD1	TRBV30	NA	TRBJ2-1	TGTGCCTGGAGGCGACAGGGAGCAACCTACAATGAGCAGTTCTTC	CAWRRQGATYNEQFF
NA	TRBV7-2	NA	TRBJ2-1	TGTGCCAGCAGCCCCCTCGGTCCTGAGCAGTTCTTC	CASSPLGPEQFF
NA	TRBV28	NA	TRBJ1-4	TGTGCCAGCAGGCTGTCGGGGGGTGGGCGAGAAAAACTGTTTTTT	CASRLSGGGREKLFF
NA	TRBV6-6	NA	TRBJ2-3	TGTGCCAGCAGTTACCCCACACGGGGAAGCACAGATACGCAGTATTTT	CASSYPTRGSTDTQYF
NA	TRBV6-1	NA	TRBJ2-7	TGTGCCAGCAGTCCTATTCCCTACTACGAGCAGTACTTC	CASSPIPYYEQYF
NA	TRBV9	NA	TRBJ1-6	TGTGCCAGCAGCGGGGGCCATGCTTCACCCCTCCACTTT	CASSGGHASPLHF
TRBD1	TRBV5-1	NA	TRBJ1-5	TGCGCCAGCAGCTTGGAGGCAGGGGGCTATCAGCCCCAGCATTTT	CASSLEAGGYQPQHF